This TCR beta chain came from a study of response to subunit inactivated influenza vaccine. V lost 1 base, J lost 1 base, and 11 bases lay in between. CDR1 and CDR2 (germline): KGHDR, SFDVKD. The CDR3 runs 16 residues. Whole-study findings and limits: A suggestion made by the authors is that each seasonal influenza vaccination recruits few new T cells.

TCRdb recomputed calls from the RT-PCR reads with MiXCR, one row per CDR3 protein. The data hold about 500,000 distinct CDR3 sequences, with approximately 7.3% observed a single time. A note on this clonotype: Its antigen is not identified.

This receptor was obtained from a man aged 45 to 70 who received an inactivated influenza vaccine. The rearrangement joins TRBV24-1 to TRBJ2-3; tentative D call: TRBD1 (6 bases). The material sequenced was PBMCs from blood, taken less than 30 months after vaccination. The CDR3 spells CATSDLIQGGTDTQYF. The CDR3 DNA follows: TGTGCCACCAGTGATTTAATACAGGGAGGCACAGATACGCAGTATTTT.